The rows below give T cell receptor beta chains drawn from one sample of a study of early T cells in non-severe SARS-CoV-2 infection. One entry per CDR3 protein results from TCRdb running MiXCR on the 5' RACE reads. The table records about 70,000 distinct CDR3 sequences, more than 14% of them present only once. This sample comprised whole blood, obtained at baseline. The source is an adult who was a healthcare worker with PCR-confirmed SARS-CoV-2 infection or an uninfected control (not recorded which). The CDR3 runs from the conserved cysteine through the conserved F or W. The order of the fields is V gene, D gene, J gene, clone size, CDR3 DNA, CDR3 protein. D genes are given only for firm matches. Size is stated for part of the rows, as once, few or many counts, or as a class when the clone is expanded.

v_gene: TRBV5-1; d_gene: TRBD1; j_gene: TRBJ1-6; abundance: .; CDR3nt: TGCGCCAGCAGCCCGGACAGGGGATACAATTCACCCCTCCACTTT; CDR3aa: CASSPDRGYNSPLHF
v_gene: TRBV28; d_gene: .; j_gene: TRBJ1-4; abundance: few; CDR3nt: TGTGCCAGCAGTTTAACCGGGAGGGCGGGGGAAAAACTGTTTTTT; CDR3aa: CASSLTGRAGEKLFF
v_gene: TRBV9; d_gene: .; j_gene: TRBJ1-2; abundance: .; CDR3nt: TGTGCCAGCAGCGCGGACTATGGCTACACCTTC; CDR3aa: CASSADYGYTF
v_gene: TRBV5-4; d_gene: TRBD2; j_gene: TRBJ2-7; abundance: .; CDR3nt: TGTGCCAGCAGCTTGGGACTAGCGTTGACCTACGAGCAGTACTTC; CDR3aa: CASSLGLALTYEQYF
v_gene: TRBV18; d_gene: TRBD1; j_gene: TRBJ1-6; abundance: few; CDR3nt: TGTGCCAGCTCATCCTACCAGGACAGGGGTAATTCACCCCTCCACTTT; CDR3aa: CASSSYQDRGNSPLHF
v_gene: TRBV11-3; d_gene: .; j_gene: TRBJ2-3; abundance: few; CDR3nt: TGTGCCAGCAGCTTAGGGGCGGCTAGCACAGATACGCAGTATTTT; CDR3aa: CASSLGAASTDTQYF
v_gene: TRBV27; d_gene: .; j_gene: TRBJ1-4; abundance: few; CDR3nt: TGTGCCAGCAGTTTTACGTGGCAGTCGAATGAAAAACTGTTTTTT; CDR3aa: CASSFTWQSNEKLFF
v_gene: TRBV7-8; d_gene: TRBD1; j_gene: TRBJ2-3; abundance: many; CDR3nt: TGTGCCAGCAGGACAGGGCTAGGGGTCCGAGATACGCAGTATTTT; CDR3aa: CASRTGLGVRDTQYF
v_gene: TRBV30; d_gene: .; j_gene: TRBJ1-1; abundance: .; CDR3nt: TGTGCCTATGCGGGGCCCACTGAAGCTTTCTTT; CDR3aa: CAYAGPTEAFF
v_gene: TRBV12-3/TRBV12-4; d_gene: TRBD2; j_gene: TRBJ2-2; abundance: few; CDR3nt: TGTGCCACTTCGACTAGCGGGAGGGCCCCCGGGGAGCTGTTTTTT; CDR3aa: CATSTSGRAPGELFF
v_gene: TRBV20-1; d_gene: TRBD2; j_gene: TRBJ2-3; abundance: .; CDR3nt: TGCAGTGCCATTGGCGGGAGGGCTAGCACAGATACGCAGTATTTT; CDR3aa: CSAIGGRASTDTQYF
v_gene: TRBV7-3; d_gene: TRBD2; j_gene: TRBJ2-3; abundance: many; CDR3nt: TGTGCCAGCAGCCTCGGCCTAGCGGCAGGCGGTACGCAGTATTTT; CDR3aa: CASSLGLAAGGTQYF
v_gene: TRBV20-1; d_gene: .; j_gene: TRBJ1-6; abundance: few; CDR3nt: TGCAGTGCTTTTGGAAATTCACCCCTCCACTTT; CDR3aa: CSAFGNSPLHF
v_gene: TRBV7-9; d_gene: TRBD1; j_gene: TRBJ2-3; abundance: many; CDR3nt: TGTGCCAGCAGCTCCCTACAGGGGGTCGTAGCTCCAGATACGCAGTATTTT; CDR3aa: CASSSLQGVVAPDTQYF
v_gene: TRBV28; d_gene: .; j_gene: TRBJ2-3; abundance: many; CDR3nt: TGTGCCAGCAGTACCAGGGCCAGCACAGATACGCAGTATTTT; CDR3aa: CASSTRASTDTQYF
v_gene: TRBV5-4; d_gene: .; j_gene: TRBJ2-7; abundance: .; CDR3nt: TGTGCCAGCAGCTTGGAAGTTAGCGCGATATACGAGCAGTACTTC; CDR3aa: CASSLEVSAIYEQYF
v_gene: TRBV4-1; d_gene: TRBD1; j_gene: TRBJ2-7; abundance: many; CDR3nt: TGCGCCAGCAGTCAAGCCCACGGACAGGCAATCTACGAGCAGTACTTC; CDR3aa: CASSQAHGQAIYEQYF
v_gene: TRBV20-1; d_gene: .; j_gene: TRBJ1-2; abundance: .; CDR3nt: TGCAGTGCTAGCCGGGGAGAATATGGCTACACCTTC; CDR3aa: CSASRGEYGYTF
v_gene: TRBV29-1; d_gene: TRBD2; j_gene: TRBJ2-1; abundance: few; CDR3nt: TGCAGCGTTCCCCCCCCTAGCGGGGGGGATGAGCAGTTCTTC; CDR3aa: CSVPPPSGGDEQFF
v_gene: TRBV19; d_gene: .; j_gene: TRBJ2-1; abundance: .; CDR3nt: TGTGCCAGTAGTCCCGGGACACACAATGAGCAGTTCTTC; CDR3aa: CASSPGTHNEQFF
v_gene: TRBV12-3/TRBV12-4; d_gene: TRBD1; j_gene: TRBJ1-4; abundance: .; CDR3nt: TGTGCCAGCAGGCTACAGGGGGCAGCTAATGAAAAACTGTTTTTT; CDR3aa: CASRLQGAANEKLFF
v_gene: TRBV7-9; d_gene: .; j_gene: TRBJ1-6; abundance: .; CDR3nt: TGTGCCAGCGGCTTAATTAGCTCCTATAATTCACCCCTCCACTTT; CDR3aa: CASGLISSYNSPLHF
v_gene: TRBV5-1; d_gene: .; j_gene: TRBJ1-5; abundance: many; CDR3nt: TGCGCCAGCAGCTTACAGGCGAATCAGCCCCAGCATTTT; CDR3aa: CASSLQANQPQHF
v_gene: TRBV20-1; d_gene: .; j_gene: TRBJ2-1; abundance: few; CDR3nt: TGCACCGCTCCTGCGACTGGCACCTACAATGAGCAGTTCTTC; CDR3aa: CTAPATGTYNEQFF
v_gene: TRBV5-4; d_gene: TRBD2; j_gene: TRBJ2-1; abundance: few; CDR3nt: TGTGCCAGCAGCGCCTTAGCGGGAGTTTATAGTCATGAGCAGTTCTTC; CDR3aa: CASSALAGVYSHEQFF
v_gene: TRBV7-8; d_gene: .; j_gene: TRBJ2-7; abundance: .; CDR3nt: TGTGCCAGCAGCTCCCAGGGATACGAGCAGTACTTC; CDR3aa: CASSSQGYEQYF
v_gene: TRBV11-2; d_gene: .; j_gene: TRBJ2-1; abundance: many; CDR3nt: TGTGCCAGCAGCCTACGAGAAGGGGCCAGCTCCTACAATGAGCAGTTCTTC; CDR3aa: CASSLREGASSYNEQFF
v_gene: TRBV6-5; d_gene: TRBD2; j_gene: TRBJ2-7; abundance: .; CDR3nt: TGTGCCAGCAGTTACTCGCCTAGCGGTTACGAGCAGTACTTC; CDR3aa: CASSYSPSGYEQYF
v_gene: TRBV7-3; d_gene: .; j_gene: TRBJ2-1; abundance: many; CDR3nt: TGTGCCAGCAGCACCGCCAGGAGTTCCAATGAGCAGTTCTTC; CDR3aa: CASSTARSSNEQFF
v_gene: TRBV6-1; d_gene: .; j_gene: TRBJ1-1; abundance: .; CDR3nt: TGTGCCAGCAGTGAGCTGGCGGGGGGGCCGGGGACTGAAGCTTTCTTT; CDR3aa: CASSELAGGPGTEAFF
v_gene: TRBV20-1; d_gene: TRBD2; j_gene: TRBJ2-3; abundance: .; CDR3nt: TGCAGTGCTACCTCAAGGGCTAGCGGTAGCACAGATACGCAGTATTTT; CDR3aa: CSATSRASGSTDTQYF
v_gene: TRBV20-1; d_gene: TRBD2; j_gene: TRBJ2-3; abundance: .; CDR3nt: TGCAGTGCTAGTCTCGGGGGGAGAAGGACAGATACGCAGTATTTT; CDR3aa: CSASLGGRRTDTQYF
v_gene: TRBV18; d_gene: .; j_gene: TRBJ2-3; abundance: .; CDR3nt: TGTGCCAGCTCGGCAGACCCGACTACGCAGTATTTT; CDR3aa: CASSADPTTQYF
v_gene: TRBV19; d_gene: .; j_gene: TRBJ2-6; abundance: few; CDR3nt: TGTGCCAGTAGCACGCCAAAGCCTCCTGGGGCCAACGTCCTGACTTTC; CDR3aa: CASSTPKPPGANVLTF
v_gene: TRBV30; d_gene: .; j_gene: TRBJ2-2; abundance: .; CDR3nt: TGTGCCTGGAGCCTTACTATGTCCGGGGAGCTGTTTTTT; CDR3aa: CAWSLTMSGELFF
v_gene: TRBV30; d_gene: .; j_gene: TRBJ1-1; abundance: .; CDR3nt: TGTGCCTGGAGAGTTGACACTGAAGCTTTCTTT; CDR3aa: CAWRVDTEAFF
v_gene: TRBV20-1; d_gene: .; j_gene: TRBJ2-3; abundance: .; CDR3nt: TGCAGTGCTAGAATCCCGAACACAGATACGCAGTATTTT; CDR3aa: CSARIPNTDTQYF
v_gene: TRBV29-1; d_gene: .; j_gene: TRBJ2-1; abundance: .; CDR3nt: TGCAGCGTCCATCGGCAGGGCAATGAGCAGTTCTTC; CDR3aa: CSVHRQGNEQFF
v_gene: TRBV21-1; d_gene: .; j_gene: TRBJ2-7; abundance: .; CDR3nt: TGTGCCGCAAGAGAGGCCGGGACTGGGCCGGGCGAGCAGTACTTC; CDR3aa: CAAREAGTGPGEQYF
v_gene: TRBV12-3/TRBV12-4; d_gene: .; j_gene: TRBJ1-6; abundance: .; CDR3nt: TGTGCCAGCACAAGGGGTGATTCACCCCTCCACTTT; CDR3aa: CASTRGDSPLHF
v_gene: TRBV24-1; d_gene: .; j_gene: TRBJ2-1; abundance: many; CDR3nt: TGTGCCACCAGTCTAGCCGGGTATTTTGAGCAGTTCTTC; CDR3aa: CATSLAGYFEQFF
v_gene: TRBV20-1; d_gene: .; j_gene: TRBJ2-7; abundance: few; CDR3nt: TGCAGTGCTACCAACGGCGGGGACGAGCAGTACTTC; CDR3aa: CSATNGGDEQYF
v_gene: TRBV3-1; d_gene: TRBD2; j_gene: TRBJ2-5; abundance: .; CDR3nt: TGTGCCAGCAGCCCCCGAGGAGCGGGACGTCAAGAGACCCAGTACTTC; CDR3aa: CASSPRGAGRQETQYF
v_gene: TRBV29-1; d_gene: TRBD2; j_gene: TRBJ2-1; abundance: few; CDR3nt: TGCAGCGTGGGAGGACTAGCGGGTTCCTACAATGAGCAGTTCTTC; CDR3aa: CSVGGLAGSYNEQFF
v_gene: TRBV28; d_gene: TRBD1; j_gene: TRBJ2-7; abundance: few; CDR3nt: TGTGCCAGCAGTGCCGGGACAGGGGGCTCCTACGAGCAGTACTTC; CDR3aa: CASSAGTGGSYEQYF
v_gene: TRBV5-1; d_gene: TRBD1; j_gene: TRBJ1-1; abundance: few; CDR3nt: TGCGCCAGCAGCTCCGGGACAGGGAACACTGAAGCTTTCTTT; CDR3aa: CASSSGTGNTEAFF
v_gene: TRBV6-6; d_gene: TRBD2; j_gene: TRBJ2-7; abundance: few; CDR3nt: TGTGCCAGCAGTTTCTTGGGGGAGGGCTCCTACGAGCAGTACTTC; CDR3aa: CASSFLGEGSYEQYF
v_gene: TRBV12-3/TRBV12-4; d_gene: .; j_gene: TRBJ2-6; abundance: many; CDR3nt: TGTGCCAGCAGTTTGGGGGCTGGGGCCAACGTCCTGACTTTC; CDR3aa: CASSLGAGANVLTF
v_gene: TRBV6-2/TRBV6-3; d_gene: TRBD2; j_gene: TRBJ2-1; abundance: once; CDR3nt: TGTGCCAGCAACCAAGCGGGAAGCCACAATGAGCAGTTCTTC; CDR3aa: CASNQAGSHNEQFF
v_gene: TRBV20-1; d_gene: TRBD2; j_gene: TRBJ2-1; abundance: .; CDR3nt: TGCAGTGCTAGTGGGGGACTAGCGGGTTCCTACAATGAGCAGTTCTTC; CDR3aa: CSASGGLAGSYNEQFF
v_gene: TRBV3-1; d_gene: TRBD1; j_gene: TRBJ2-7; abundance: few; CDR3nt: TGTGCCAGCACCCAAAATACAGGGGAATTATACGAGCAGTACTTC; CDR3aa: CASTQNTGELYEQYF
v_gene: TRBV24-1; d_gene: .; j_gene: TRBJ2-2; abundance: few; CDR3nt: TGTGCCACCAAAAAAGCGGCCACCGGGGAGCTGTTTTTT; CDR3aa: CATKKAATGELFF
v_gene: TRBV7-6; d_gene: .; j_gene: TRBJ2-2; abundance: .; CDR3nt: TGTGCCAGCAGCTCAGGCGGCACGAACACCGGGGAGCTGTTTTTT; CDR3aa: CASSSGGTNTGELFF
v_gene: TRBV28; d_gene: .; j_gene: TRBJ2-7; abundance: many; CDR3nt: TGTGCCAGCAGGTACGGGATCGGGGAGCAGTACTTC; CDR3aa: CASRYGIGEQYF
v_gene: TRBV5-1; d_gene: TRBD1; j_gene: TRBJ1-1; abundance: many; CDR3nt: TGCGCCAGCAGCACGGGACAGGGGGCTTCTATGAACACTGAAGCTTTCTTT; CDR3aa: CASSTGQGASMNTEAFF